The clone carrying this T cell receptor beta chain was detected a few times. The data are from a study of T cell repertoires in cytomegalovirus infection. The V gene's germline CDR1 is SGHTA and CDR2 FQGNSA. CDR3 size: 12 residues. The ends were cut back, 5 bases at V and 3 bases at J, with 8 bases in the middle. TCRdb independently ran MiXCR on the reads; one entry per CDR3 protein. The sample lists over 250,000 distinct CDR3 sequences, more than 20% occurring once. The source of this sequence is a human donor in good health (CMV status not recorded). Some clones in this sample may be carry-over from other donors' samples. The V and J genes are TRBV7-2 and TRBJ2-7; D unresolved. What was sequenced was PBMCs. The CDR3 region has the DNA TGTGCCAGCAGCCCCGGTCTCTACGAGCAGTACTTC. Protein: CASSPGLYEQYF.